This T cell receptor (beta chain) derives from a study of blood T cell repertoires in COVID-19. About the study: Whether acute or convalescent, the COVID-19 samples came from the United States, Italy and Spain. In each case, the material was cDNA or gDNA derived from T cells, B-cell-depleted T cells, or PBMCs.

For this clone: The junction differs from germline at one of its ends, possibly a read error.

Original analysis: For nucleated cells, counts were estimated from reference gene primer amplification. Sequencing used immunoSEQ multiplex PCR; TCRdb keeps in-frame clones, though not all of them. V and J calls and clone size come straight from that table; D and trimming were deduced from the DNA. The sample includes 84,000 or so clones, 80% to 90% seen only once; the top ten take 39%. The length of the CDR3 is 12 residues. This sequence was found in a man older than 75 with active or convalescent COVID-19. The sequencing input was peripheral blood. The V call is TRBV12-3 or TRBV12-4, the J call TRBJ2-1; D is unclear. The CDR3 here is CASSLDYYEQFF. The CDR3 bases are TGTGCCAGCAGTTTAGACTACTATGAGCAGTTCTTC.